This TCR beta chain originates from a study of T cells in tuberculosis. Study-level findings and limits: Active tuberculosis alpha repertoires lay closer to GMM-specific TCRs than controls'.

Time point: new active TB diagnosis, blood taken before or within 7 days of starting treatment. Included patients were adults of at least 18, HIV-seronegative, South African. Worth noting for this clone: As yet, its antigen is unknown.

Libraries were prepared by immunoSEQ multiplex PCR; TCRdb keeps only in-frame clonotypes and omits some of them. The repertoire includes 30,000 to 35,000 clones, approximately 90% of them detected once, and 5% to 5.5% sits in the top ten. In germline, CDR1 is LGHNA, CDR2 YSLEER. Germline trimming cut 2 bases from V and 2 bases from J; bases unmatched to any gene: 2. This CDR3 region has 16 residues. This sample comprised PBMCs, obtained at tuberculosis diagnosis. The sequence derives from an adult with tuberculosis. The chain couples TRBV4-3 to TRBJ2-6; 8 bases map to TRBD1. The chain's CDR3 is CASSQRTGTGANVLTF. The DNA for the CDR3 is TGCGCCAGCAGCCAAAGGACAGGGACTGGGGCCAACGTCCTGACTTTC.